These 4 T cell receptor beta chains were sequenced from one sample in a study of blood T cell repertoires in COVID-19. Libraries were prepared by immunoSEQ multiplex PCR; TCRdb keeps only in-frame clonotypes and omits some of them. The table includes more than 350,000 clones, around nine tenths detected once. The specimen was PBMCs or T cells enriched from blood (not recorded which). These receptors originate from a woman between 50 and 59 years old who had recovered from COVID-19.

The CDR3 DNA reads as TGTGCCAGCAGCTTAGGCTCGCGTCTCTCCTACAATGAGCAGTTCTTC. It encodes CASSLGSRLSYNEQFF. This chain joins TRBV11-2 and TRBJ2-1; D uncertain. V shed 1 base and J shed 0 bases, with 10 bases lying between them. Germline V gives CDR1 SGHAT, CDR2 FQNNGV. CDR3 length: 16 residues.

The gene calls are TRBV19 and TRBJ2-3, with 7 bases that match TRBD1. Trimming took 7 bases from V and 0 from J; bases not matched to a gene: 4. The germline CDR1 and CDR2 sequences are LNHDA and SQIVND (reference sequence). The CDR3 contains 14 residues. Here the CDR3 reads CASKGTASTDTQYF. In DNA, the CDR3 is TGTGCCAGTAAAGGGACAGCTAGCACAGATACGCAGTATTTT.

The CDR3: CASSWDSAYEQYF. The CDR3, as DNA: TGTGCCAGCAGTTGGGACTCTGCCTACGAGCAGTACTTC. The chain carries TRBV7-2 and TRBJ2-7; D is perhaps TRBD2 (6 bases). V was shortened by 6 bases and J by 2 bases, with 11 bases between the two germline ends. This CDR3 has 13 amino acids. Germline values: CDR1 SGHTA, CDR2 FQGNSA. Full variable domain (remainder filled in from reference TRBV7-2 and TRBJ2-7): GAGVSQSPSNKVTEKGKDVELRCDPISGHTALYWYRQSLGQGLEFLIYFQGNSAPDKSGLPSDRFSAERTGGSVSTLTIQRTQQEDSAVYLCASSWDSAYEQYFGPGTRLTVT.

The V and J genes are TRBV6-5 and TRBJ2-5, with 11 bases identical to TRBD2. The CDR3 is 15 amino acids. Trimming removed 5 bases from V and 1 base from J; junction bases left unmatched: 3. Germline V lookup: CDR1 MNHEY, CDR2 SVGAGI. CDR3 coding DNA: TGTGCCAGCAGTCTAGCGGGGGGTGCCCAAGAGACCCAGTACTTC. Translated, it gives CASSLAGGAQETQYF.